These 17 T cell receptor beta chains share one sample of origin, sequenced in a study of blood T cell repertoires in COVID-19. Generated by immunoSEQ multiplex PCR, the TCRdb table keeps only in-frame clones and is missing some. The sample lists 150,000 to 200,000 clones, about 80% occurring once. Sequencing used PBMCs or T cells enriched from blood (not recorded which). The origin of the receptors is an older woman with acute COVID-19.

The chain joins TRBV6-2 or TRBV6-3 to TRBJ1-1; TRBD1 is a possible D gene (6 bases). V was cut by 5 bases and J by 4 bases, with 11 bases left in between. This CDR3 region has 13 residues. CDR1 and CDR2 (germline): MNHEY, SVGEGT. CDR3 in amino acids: CASSRGSITEAFF. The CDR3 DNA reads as TGTGCCAGCAGTAGGGGGTCTATCACTGAAGCTTTCTTT.

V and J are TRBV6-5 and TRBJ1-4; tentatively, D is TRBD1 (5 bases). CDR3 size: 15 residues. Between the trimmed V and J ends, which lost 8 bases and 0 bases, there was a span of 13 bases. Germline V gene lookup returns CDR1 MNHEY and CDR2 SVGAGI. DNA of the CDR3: TGTGCCAGCCCACAGGAAGATGCAACTAATGAAAAACTGTTTTTT. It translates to CASPQEDATNEKLFF.

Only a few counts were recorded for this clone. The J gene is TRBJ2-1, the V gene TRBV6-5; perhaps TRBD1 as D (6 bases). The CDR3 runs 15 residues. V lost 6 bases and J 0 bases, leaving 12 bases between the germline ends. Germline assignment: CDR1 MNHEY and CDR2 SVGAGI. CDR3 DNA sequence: TGTGCCAGCAGAGCCGACAGGCGCTCCTACAATGAGCAGTTCTTC. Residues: CASRADRRSYNEQFF.

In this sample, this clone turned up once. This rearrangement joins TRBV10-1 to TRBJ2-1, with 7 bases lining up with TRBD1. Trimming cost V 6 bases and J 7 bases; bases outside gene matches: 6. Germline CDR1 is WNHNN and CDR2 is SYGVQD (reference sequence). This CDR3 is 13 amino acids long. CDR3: CASSSSGQNEQFF. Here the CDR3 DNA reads TGCGCCAGCAGCTCTTCGGGACAGAATGAGCAGTTCTTC.

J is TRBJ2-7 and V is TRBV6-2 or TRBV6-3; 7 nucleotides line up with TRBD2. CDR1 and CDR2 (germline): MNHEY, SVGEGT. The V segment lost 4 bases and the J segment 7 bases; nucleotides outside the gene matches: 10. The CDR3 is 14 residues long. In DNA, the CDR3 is TGTGCCAGCAGTTCCCGCGGGGGTTCGGGGGAGCAGTACTTC. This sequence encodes CASSSRGGSGEQYF.

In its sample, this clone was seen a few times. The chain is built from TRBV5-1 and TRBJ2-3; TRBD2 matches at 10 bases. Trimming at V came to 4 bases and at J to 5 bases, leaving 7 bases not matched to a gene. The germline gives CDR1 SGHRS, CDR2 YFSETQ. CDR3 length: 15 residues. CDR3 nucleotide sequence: TGCGCCAGCAGCCAGAGGACTAGCGGTATAGATACGCAGTATTTT. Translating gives CASSQRTSGIDTQYF.

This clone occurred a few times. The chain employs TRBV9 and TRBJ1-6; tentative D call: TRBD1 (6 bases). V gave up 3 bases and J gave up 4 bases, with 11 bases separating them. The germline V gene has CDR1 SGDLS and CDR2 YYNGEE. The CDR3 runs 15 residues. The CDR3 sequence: CASSGDRFYNSPLHF. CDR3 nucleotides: TGTGCCAGCAGCGGTGACAGGTTTTATAATTCACCCCTCCACTTT.

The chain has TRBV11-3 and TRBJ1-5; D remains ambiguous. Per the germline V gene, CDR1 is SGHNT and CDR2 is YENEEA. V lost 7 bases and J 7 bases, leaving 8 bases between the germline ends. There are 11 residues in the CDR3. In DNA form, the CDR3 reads TGTGCCAGCATTATAGCCCAGCCCCAGCATTTT. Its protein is CASIIAQPQHF.

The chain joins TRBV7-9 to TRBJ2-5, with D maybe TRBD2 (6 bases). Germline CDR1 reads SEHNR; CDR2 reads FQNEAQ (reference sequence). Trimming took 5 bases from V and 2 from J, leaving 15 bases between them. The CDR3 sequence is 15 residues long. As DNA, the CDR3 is TGTGCCAGCAGCCGGGCTCCCGGGGGACAAGAGACCCAGTACTTC. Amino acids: CASSRAPGGQETQYF.

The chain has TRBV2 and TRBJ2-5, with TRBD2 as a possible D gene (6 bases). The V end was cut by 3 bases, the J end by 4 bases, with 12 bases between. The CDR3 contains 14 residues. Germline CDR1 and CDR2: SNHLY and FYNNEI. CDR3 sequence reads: CASSDGLPGETQYF. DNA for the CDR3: TGTGCCAGCAGTGATGGACTACCAGGAGAGACCCAGTACTTC.

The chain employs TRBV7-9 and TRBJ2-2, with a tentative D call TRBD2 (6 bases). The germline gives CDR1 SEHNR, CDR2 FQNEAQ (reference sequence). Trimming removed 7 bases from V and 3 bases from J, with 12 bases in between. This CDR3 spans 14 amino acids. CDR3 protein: CASMFREDTGELFF. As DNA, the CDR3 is TGTGCCAGCATGTTCAGGGAGGACACCGGGGAGCTGTTTTTT.

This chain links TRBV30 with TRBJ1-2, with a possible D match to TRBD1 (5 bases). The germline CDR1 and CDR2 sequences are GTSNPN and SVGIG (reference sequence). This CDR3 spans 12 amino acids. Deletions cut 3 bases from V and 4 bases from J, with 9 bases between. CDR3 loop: CAWSDRAYGYTF. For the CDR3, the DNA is TGTGCCTGGAGCGACAGAGCCTATGGCTACACCTTC.

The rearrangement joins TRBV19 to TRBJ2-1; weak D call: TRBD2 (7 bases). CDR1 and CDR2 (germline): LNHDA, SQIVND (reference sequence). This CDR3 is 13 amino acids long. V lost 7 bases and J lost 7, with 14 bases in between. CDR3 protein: CASKPRGLNEQFF. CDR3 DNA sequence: TGTGCCAGTAAACCGCGGGGGCTAAATGAGCAGTTCTTC.

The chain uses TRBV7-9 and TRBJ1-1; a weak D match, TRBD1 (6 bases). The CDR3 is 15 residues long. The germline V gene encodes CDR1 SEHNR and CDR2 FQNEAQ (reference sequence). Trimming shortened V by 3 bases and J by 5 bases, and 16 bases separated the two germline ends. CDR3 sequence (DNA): TGTGCCAGCAGCTTCCCAGGGGCCCGGAGAACTGAAGCTTTCTTT. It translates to CASSFPGARRTEAFF.

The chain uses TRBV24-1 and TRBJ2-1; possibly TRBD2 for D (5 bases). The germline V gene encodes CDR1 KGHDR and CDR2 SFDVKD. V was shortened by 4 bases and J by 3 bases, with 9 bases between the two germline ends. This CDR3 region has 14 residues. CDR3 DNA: TGTGCCACCAGTGACCGTGGACTCTACAATGAGCAGTTCTTC. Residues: CATSDRGLYNEQFF.

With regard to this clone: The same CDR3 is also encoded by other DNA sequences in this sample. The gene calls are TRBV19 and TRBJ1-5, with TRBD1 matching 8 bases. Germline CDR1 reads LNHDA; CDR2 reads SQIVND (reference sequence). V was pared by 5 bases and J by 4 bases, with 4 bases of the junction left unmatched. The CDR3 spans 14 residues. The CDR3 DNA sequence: TGTGCCAGTAGTGCAACAGGGGGGAATCAGCCCCAGCATTTT. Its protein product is CASSATGGNQPQHF.

CDR3: CASSFRVLAKETQYF. DNA of the CDR3: TGTGCCAGCAGCTTTCGCGTACTAGCTAAAGAGACCCAGTACTTC. The rearrangement links TRBV5-6 to TRBJ2-5; D perhaps matches TRBD2 (6 bases). Germline CDR1 and CDR2: SGHDT and YYEEEE. The CDR3 is 15 amino acids. V was trimmed by 2 bases and J by 3 bases, leaving 14 bases between them.